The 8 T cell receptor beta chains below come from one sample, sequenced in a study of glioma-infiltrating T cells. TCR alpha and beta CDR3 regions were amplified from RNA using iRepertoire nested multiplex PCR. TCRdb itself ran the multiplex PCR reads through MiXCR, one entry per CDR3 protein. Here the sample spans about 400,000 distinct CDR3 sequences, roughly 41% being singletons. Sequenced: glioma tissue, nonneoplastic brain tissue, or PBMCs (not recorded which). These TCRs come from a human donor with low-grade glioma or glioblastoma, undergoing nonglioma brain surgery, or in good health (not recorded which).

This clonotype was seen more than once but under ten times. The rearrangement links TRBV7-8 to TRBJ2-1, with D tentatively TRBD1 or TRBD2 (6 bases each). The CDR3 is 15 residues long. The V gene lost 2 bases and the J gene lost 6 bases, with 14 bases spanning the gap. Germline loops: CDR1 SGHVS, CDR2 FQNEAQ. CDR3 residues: CASSLTVGGLNEQFF. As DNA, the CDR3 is TGTGCCAGCAGCTTAACAGTGGGGGGCCTCAATGAGCAGTTCTTC. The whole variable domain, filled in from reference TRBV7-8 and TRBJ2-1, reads GAGVSQSPRYKVAKRGQDVALRCDPISGHVSLFWYQQALGQGPEFLTYFQNEAQLDKSGLPSDRFFAERPEGSVSTLKIQRTQQEDSAVYLCASSLTVGGLNEQFFGPGTRLTVL.

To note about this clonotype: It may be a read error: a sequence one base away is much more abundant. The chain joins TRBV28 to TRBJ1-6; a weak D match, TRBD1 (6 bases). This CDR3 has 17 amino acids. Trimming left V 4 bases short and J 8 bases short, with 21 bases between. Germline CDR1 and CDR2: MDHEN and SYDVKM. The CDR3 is CASSWDRWGAKDSPLHF. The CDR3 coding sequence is TGTGCCAGCAGTTGGGATCGTTGGGGGGCTAAGGATTCACCCCTCCACTTT.

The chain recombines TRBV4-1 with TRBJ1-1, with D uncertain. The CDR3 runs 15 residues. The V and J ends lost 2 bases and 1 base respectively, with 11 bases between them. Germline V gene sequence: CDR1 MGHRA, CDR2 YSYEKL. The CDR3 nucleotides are TGCGCCAGCAGCCAACGGATGGCAGCGAACACTGAAGCTTTCTTT. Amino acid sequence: CASSQRMAANTEAFF.

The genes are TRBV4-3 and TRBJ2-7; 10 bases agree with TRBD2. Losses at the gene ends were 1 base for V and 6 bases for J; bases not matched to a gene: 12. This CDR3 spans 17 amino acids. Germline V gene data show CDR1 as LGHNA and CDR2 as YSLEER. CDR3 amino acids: CASSQAVASGGIVEQYF. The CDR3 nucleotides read TGCGCCAGCAGCCAAGCGGTGGCTAGCGGGGGTATCGTCGAGCAGTACTTC.

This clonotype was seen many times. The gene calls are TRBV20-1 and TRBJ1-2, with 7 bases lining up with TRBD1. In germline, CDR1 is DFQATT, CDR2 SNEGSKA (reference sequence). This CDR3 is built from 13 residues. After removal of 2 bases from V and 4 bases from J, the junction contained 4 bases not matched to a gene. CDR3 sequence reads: CSARPDRIYGYTF. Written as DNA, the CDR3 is TGCAGTGCTAGACCGGACAGGATCTATGGCTACACCTTC.

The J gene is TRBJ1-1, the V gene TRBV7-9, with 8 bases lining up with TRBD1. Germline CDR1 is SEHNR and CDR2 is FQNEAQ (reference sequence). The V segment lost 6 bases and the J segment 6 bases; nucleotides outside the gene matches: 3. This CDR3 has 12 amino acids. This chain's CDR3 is CASSPGQAEAFF. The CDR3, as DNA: TGTGCCAGCAGTCCGGGACAGGCTGAAGCTTTCTTT.

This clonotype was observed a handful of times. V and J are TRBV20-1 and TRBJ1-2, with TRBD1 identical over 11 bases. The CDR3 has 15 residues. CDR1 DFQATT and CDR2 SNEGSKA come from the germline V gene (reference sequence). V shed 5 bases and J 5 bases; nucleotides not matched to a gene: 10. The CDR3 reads CSAGPGQGARYGYTF. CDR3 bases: TGCAGTGCTGGCCCCGGACAGGGGGCCAGGTATGGCTACACCTTC.

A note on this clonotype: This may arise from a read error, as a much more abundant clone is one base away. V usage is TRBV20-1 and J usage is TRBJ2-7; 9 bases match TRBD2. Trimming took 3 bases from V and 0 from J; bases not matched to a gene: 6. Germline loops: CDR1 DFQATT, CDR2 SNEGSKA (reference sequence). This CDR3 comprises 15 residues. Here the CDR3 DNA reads TGCAGTGCTAGCAGTAGCGGGAGTATCTCCTACGAGCAGTACTTC. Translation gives CSASSSGSISYEQYF.